Sequencing of this T cell receptor (beta chain) was carried out in a study of T-cell memory formation after mild COVID-19. General study findings and limits: Memory cells collected pre-infection included some clones that later responded, suggesting cross-reactive memory joined.

TCRdb re-derived calls from the 5' RACE reads in MiXCR, one entry per CDR3 protein. The repertoire includes under 70,000 distinct CDR3 sequences, about 9.4% of them detected once, and about 1.1% sits in the top ten. V dropped 4 bases and J dropped 0 bases, with 10 bases sitting between them. Germline lookup yields CDR1 SGHTA and CDR2 FQGNSA. This CDR3 has 15 amino acids. Ten or more counts support this clonotype. Its specificity is unknown. V gene TRBV7-2 combines with J gene TRBJ2-1; TRBD1 is a possible D gene (5 bases). Source material: PBMCs or a T cell subset sorted from them (not recorded which). The origin of this receptor is a man younger than 30 who had mild COVID-19 (a few samples of this study predate the infection). Cell type and time point are not known. The CDR3 coding sequence is TGTGCCAGCAGCTACCAGGGATTCTCCTACAATGAGCAGTTCTTC. This gives the protein CASSYQGFSYNEQFF.